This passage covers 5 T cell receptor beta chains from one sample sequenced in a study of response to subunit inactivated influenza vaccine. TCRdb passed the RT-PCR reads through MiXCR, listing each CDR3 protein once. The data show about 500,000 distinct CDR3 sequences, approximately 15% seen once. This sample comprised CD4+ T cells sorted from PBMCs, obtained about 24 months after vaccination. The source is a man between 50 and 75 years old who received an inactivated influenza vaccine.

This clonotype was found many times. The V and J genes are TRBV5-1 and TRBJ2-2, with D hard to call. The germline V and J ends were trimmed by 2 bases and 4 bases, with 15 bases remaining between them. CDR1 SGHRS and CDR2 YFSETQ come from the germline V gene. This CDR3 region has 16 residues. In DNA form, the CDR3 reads TGCGCCAGCAGCTTCGGTCAACCGCGAGTCACCGGGGAGCTGTTTTTT. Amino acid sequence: CASSFGQPRVTGELFF.

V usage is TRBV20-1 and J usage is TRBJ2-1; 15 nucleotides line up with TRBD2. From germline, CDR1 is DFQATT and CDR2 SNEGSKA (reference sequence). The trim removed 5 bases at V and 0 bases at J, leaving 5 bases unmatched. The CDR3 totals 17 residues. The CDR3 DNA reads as TGCAGTGCTCAGGGACTAGCGGGAGGCTACTCCTACAATGAGCAGTTCTTC. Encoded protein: CSAQGLAGGYSYNEQFF.

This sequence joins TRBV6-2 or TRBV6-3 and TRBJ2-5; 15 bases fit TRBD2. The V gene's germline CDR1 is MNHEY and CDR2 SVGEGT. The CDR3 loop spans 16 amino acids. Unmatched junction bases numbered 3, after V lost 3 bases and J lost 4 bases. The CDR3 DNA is TGTGCCAGCAGTTATGGGGGACTAGCGGGAGGAGAGACCCAGTACTTC. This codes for CASSYGGLAGGETQYF.

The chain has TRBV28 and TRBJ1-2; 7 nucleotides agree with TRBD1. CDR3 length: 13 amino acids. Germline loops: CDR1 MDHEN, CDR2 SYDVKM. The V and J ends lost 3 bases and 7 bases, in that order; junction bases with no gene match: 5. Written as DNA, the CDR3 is TGTGCCAGCAGTTTTCTGCAGGGGGGTGGCTACACCTTC. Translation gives CASSFLQGGGYTF.

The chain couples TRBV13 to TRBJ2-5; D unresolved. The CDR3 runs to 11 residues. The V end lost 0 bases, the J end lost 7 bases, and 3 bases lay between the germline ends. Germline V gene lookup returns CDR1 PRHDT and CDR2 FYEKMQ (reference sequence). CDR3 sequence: CASSLGRTQYF. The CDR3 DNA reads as TGTGCCAGCAGCTTAGGTAGGACCCAGTACTTC.